What follows are 29 T cell receptor beta chains derived from one specimen sequenced in a study of shared clonotypes between healthy human individuals. Clones were read by immunoSEQ multiplex PCR, and TCRdb kept only the in-frame ones, dropping some. The profile shows under 1,900,000 clones, 98% to 99% of them singletons. Sequencing was done on a sample of naive CD4+ T cells sorted from blood. As for subset: CD45RA+ positively selected. Receptors were obtained from a man aged 25 to 45 in good health.

J is TRBJ2-1 and V is TRBV5-4; D is tentatively TRBD1 or TRBD2 (5 bases each). CDR1 and CDR2 (germline): SGHNT, YYREEE (reference sequence). The ends were cut back, 0 bases at V and 5 bases at J, with 12 bases in the middle. The CDR3 covers 15 residues. The CDR3 bases are TGTGCCAGCAGCTTGGATTGGGGGTCCCACAATGAGCAGTTCTTC. Residues: CASSLDWGSHNEQFF.

The count of this clone is one. This chain's CDR3 is CAWTKGDSGNTIYF. DNA for the CDR3: TGTGCCTGGACAAAGGGGGACTCTGGAAACACCATATATTTT. The chain recombines TRBV30 with TRBJ1-3; perhaps TRBD1 as D (6 bases). Trimming shortened V by 4 bases and J by 0 bases, and 10 bases separated the two germline ends. Germline CDR1 reads GTSNPN; CDR2 reads SVGIG (reference sequence). The CDR3 loop spans 14 amino acids. The full variable domain, in which reference TRBV30 and TRBJ1-3 provide the parts outside the CDR3, is SQTIHQWPATLVQPVGSPLSLECTVEGTSNPNLYWYRQAAGRGLQLLFYSVGIGQISSEVPQNLSASRPQDRQFILSSKKLLLSDSGFYLCAWTKGDSGNTIYFGEGSWLTVV.

This chain links TRBV27 with TRBJ2-7; 8 positions agree with TRBD1. Trimming removed 8 bases from V and 2 bases from J; junction bases left unmatched: 11. The CDR3 length is 15 residues. Germline loops: CDR1 MNHEY, CDR2 SMNVEV (reference sequence). The CDR3 DNA is TGTGCCAGCCTCAGCCTGAGACAGGGGCCCTACGAGCAGTACTTC. Protein sequence: CASLSLRQGPYEQYF.

The V call is TRBV28, the J call TRBJ1-2; D unclear. Germline values: CDR1 MDHEN, CDR2 SYDVKM. Trimming cost V 7 bases and J 6 bases, with 15 bases left between them. The CDR3 length is 13 residues. CDR3 DNA: TGTGCCAGCACCCTTGGAAATTGGGATGGCTACACCTTC. It is translated as CASTLGNWDGYTF.

The chain combines TRBV5-4 with TRBJ2-4; 9 bases map to TRBD2. V lost 6 bases and J lost 3; bases outside the gene matches: 10. This CDR3 has 16 amino acids. Germline loops: CDR1 SGHNT, CDR2 YYREEE (reference sequence). The CDR3 nucleotides are TGTGCCAGCATGCCTAGCGGGGTAGGAGACAAAAACATTCAGTACTTC. Amino acid sequence: CASMPSGVGDKNIQYF.

The chain links TRBV10-2 to TRBJ2-5, with TRBD2 matching 7 bases. Germline V lookup: CDR1 WSHSY, CDR2 SAAADI. The CDR3 spans 16 residues. Unmatched junction bases numbered 9, after V lost 3 bases and J lost 2 bases. CDR3 amino acids: CASSDWASGSQETQYF. The CDR3 DNA is TGCGCCAGCAGTGATTGGGCTAGCGGCTCTCAAGAGACCCAGTACTTC.

The gene calls are TRBV18 and TRBJ2-7; TRBD1 matches at 8 bases. After removal of 6 bases from V and 3 bases from J, the junction contained 4 bases not matched to a gene. This CDR3 comprises 13 residues. Germline CDR1 and CDR2: KGHSH and LQKENI. The CDR3 DNA follows: TGTGCCAGCTCGCTGGGACAGGTCTACGAGCAGTACTTC. It translates to CASSLGQVYEQYF.

The chain uses TRBV28 and TRBJ2-5; D remains ambiguous. Trimming removed 2 bases at V and 2 bases at J, with 15 bases between. Germline lookup yields CDR1 MDHEN and CDR2 SYDVKM. The CDR3 spans 16 residues. DNA for the CDR3: TGTGCCAGCAGTTTACTCGGGCCTGGTCGACAAGAGACCCAGTACTTC. Its translation is CASSLLGPGRQETQYF. Combining the CDR3 with reference TRBV28 and TRBJ2-5 gives the whole variable domain DVKVTQSSRYLVKRTGEKVFLECVQDMDHENMFWYRQDPGLGLRLIYFSYDVKMKEKGDIPEGYSVSREKKERFSLILESASTNQTSMYLCASSLLGPGRQETQYFGPGTRLLVL.

CDR3 in amino acids: CASSSNSYEQYF. CDR3 nucleotide sequence: TGCGCCAGCAGCTCAAACTCCTACGAGCAGTACTTC. The rearrangement joins TRBV10-2 to TRBJ2-7, with D unresolved. Per the germline V gene, CDR1 is WSHSY and CDR2 is SAAADI. Trimming stripped 6 bases from V and 0 bases from J, with 6 bases between. The CDR3 spans 12 residues.

This clone has just one count. The V and J genes are TRBV7-9 and TRBJ2-7, with TRBD1 identical over 11 bases. This CDR3 contains 15 residues. With 5 bases clipped from V and 4 bases from J, the junction kept 7 bases outside the gene matches. Germline V lookup: CDR1 SEHNR, CDR2 FQNEAQ (reference sequence). The CDR3 bases are TGTGCCAGCAGCCCGCTGGGACAGGGGGGTTACGAGCAGTACTTC. It translates to CASSPLGQGGYEQYF.

The V gene is TRBV2, the J gene TRBJ2-1; either TRBD1 or TRBD2 may fit D (5 bases each). Germline V gives CDR1 SNHLY, CDR2 FYNNEI. This CDR3 has 13 residues. Trimming stripped 5 bases from V and 8 bases from J, with 13 bases between. CDR3 coding DNA: TGTGCCAGCAGTTTGGGGGATGGGGATGAGCAGTTCTTC. Translation gives CASSLGDGDEQFF.

J is TRBJ1-5 and V is TRBV28; unclear D gene. The ends were cut back, 6 bases at V and 3 bases at J, with 15 bases in the middle. CDR3 length: 15 amino acids. Germline V CDR1 and CDR2: MDHEN, SYDVKM. The DNA for the CDR3 is TGTGCCAGCAGCCATACCAAGGGCGTCAATCAGCCCCAGCATTTT. Protein product: CASSHTKGVNQPQHF.

This clone occurred once. This chain connects TRBV5-4 to TRBJ1-2; D might be TRBD1 (6 bases). V dropped 0 bases and J dropped 8 bases, with 11 bases sitting between them. Germline CDR1 SGHNT, CDR2 YYREEE (reference sequence). CDR3 size: 13 residues. The CDR3 here is CASSLAGVEGYTF. The CDR3 nucleotides read TGTGCCAGCAGCTTGGCAGGGGTTGAGGGCTACACCTTC.

The chain carries TRBV18 and TRBJ1-1; TRBD1 aligns across 7 bases. The J segment lost 4 bases and the V segment lost 6 bases, leaving 8 bases of the junction unmatched. Germline values: CDR1 KGHSH, CDR2 LQKENI. The CDR3 sequence is 14 residues long. This chain's CDR3 is CASSHDRAFTEAFF. CDR3 coding DNA: TGTGCCAGCTCCCACGACAGGGCCTTCACTGAAGCTTTCTTT.

This clone was counted only a few times. The sample contains more than one DNA sequence encoding this CDR3. The chain is built from TRBV6-1 and TRBJ1-5; D gene unclear. Trimming cost V 2 bases and J 2 bases, with 4 bases left between them. Germline CDR1 MNHNS, CDR2 SASEGT. The CDR3 is made up of 13 amino acids. In DNA form, the CDR3 reads TGTGCCAGCAGTGAAAGTCGCAATCAGCCCCAGCATTTT. This gives the protein CASSESRNQPQHF.

V usage is TRBV25-1 and J usage is TRBJ2-3, with TRBD2 identical over 9 bases. V gave up 4 bases and J gave up 4 bases; unmatched junction bases: 9. Germline CDR1 is MGHDK and CDR2 is SYGVNS. CDR3 length: 16 residues. DNA of the CDR3: TGTGCCAGCAGTGTACTAGCGGGTGCGGTCCCAGATACGCAGTATTTT. This gives the protein CASSVLAGAVPDTQYF.

The chain uses TRBV27 and TRBJ2-1; TRBD2 aligns across 10 bases. The J segment lost 5 bases and the V segment lost 1 base, leaving 5 bases of the junction unmatched. CDR1 and CDR2 (germline): MNHEY, SMNVEV (reference sequence). CDR3 length: 16 amino acids. Written as DNA, the CDR3 is TGTGCCAGCAGTTTATTGGGACTAGCGCCGAACAATGAGCAGTTCTTC. Protein: CASSLLGLAPNNEQFF.

The CDR3 loop is CASSIRTSGNFEQYF. In nucleotides, the CDR3 is TGTGCCAGTAGTATCCGGACTAGCGGGAATTTCGAGCAGTACTTC. The chain is built from TRBV19 and TRBJ2-7, with 12 nucleotides matching TRBD2. From germline, CDR1 is LNHDA and CDR2 SQIVND (reference sequence). J lost 6 bases, V lost 3 bases, and 6 bases had no gene match. The CDR3 is 15 amino acids.

V gene TRBV28 combines with J gene TRBJ2-3; D is possibly TRBD1 (5 bases). The CDR3 contains 11 residues. Trimming took off 8 bases at V and 4 bases at J, with 7 bases between the two ends. Germline V gives CDR1 MDHEN, CDR2 SYDVKM. The CDR3 DNA follows: TGTGCCAGCGTAGGGGCAGATACGCAGTATTTT. Its protein product is CASVGADTQYF. The variable domain in full, with the rest retrieved from reference TRBV28 and TRBJ2-3, is DVKVTQSSRYLVKRTGEKVFLECVQDMDHENMFWYRQDPGLGLRLIYFSYDVKMKEKGDIPEGYSVSREKKERFSLILESASTNQTSMYLCASVGADTQYFGPGTRLTVL.

This clone was observed once. The rearrangement uses TRBV7-6 and TRBJ1-2; 7 bases match TRBD1. The CDR3 has 16 amino acids. Trimming cost V 1 base and J 8 bases; bases outside gene matches: 13. The germline CDR1 and CDR2 sequences are SGHVS and FNYEAQ. The CDR3 spells CASSLVETGTFKGYTF. CDR3 coding DNA: TGTGCCAGCAGCTTAGTCGAGACAGGGACTTTCAAGGGCTACACCTTC.

V and J are TRBV5-1 and TRBJ1-1, with D maybe TRBD1 (6 bases). The CDR3 sequence is 14 residues long. The ends were cut back, 1 base at V and 2 bases at J, with 9 bases in the middle. Looked up from germline, CDR1 is SGHRS and CDR2 is YFSETQ. This CDR3 is CASSLTTGNTEAFF. The CDR3 DNA reads TGCGCCAGCAGCTTGACGACAGGAAACACTGAAGCTTTCTTT.

For this clone: At the DNA level, this CDR3 is encoded by other sequences in the same sample as well. The rearrangement uses TRBV18 and TRBJ2-3, with D possibly matching TRBD1 (6 bases). The CDR3 loop spans 14 amino acids. V lost 3 bases, J lost 0 bases, and 7 bases lay in between. The germline gives CDR1 KGHSH, CDR2 LQKENI. The CDR3 is CASSPGASTDTQYF. DNA of the CDR3: TGTGCCAGCTCACCGGGGGCGAGCACAGATACGCAGTATTTT.

The rearrangement joins TRBV9 to TRBJ2-2; 12 positions agree with TRBD2. From germline, CDR1 is SGDLS and CDR2 YYNGEE. The CDR3 totals 18 residues. Trimming at V came to 5 bases and at J to 8 bases, leaving 16 bases not matched to a gene. In DNA, the CDR3 is TGTGCCAGCAGGCCTGACCCTAGCGGGAGGGCCTCGGGTGGGGAGCTGTTTTTT. Translating gives CASRPDPSGRASGGELFF.

About this clone itself: The sample contains more than one DNA sequence encoding this CDR3. The chain carries TRBV19 and TRBJ2-1; 14 nucleotides match TRBD2. J was trimmed by 5 bases and V by 9 bases; bases with no gene match: 3. Per germline, CDR1 LNHDA and CDR2 SQIVND (reference sequence). The CDR3 length is 14 residues. The CDR3 sequence: CASRLAGGNNEQFF. CDR3 nucleotide sequence: TGTGCCAGCCGACTAGCGGGAGGGAACAATGAGCAGTTCTTC.

The chain recombines TRBV4-2 with TRBJ1-1; no clear D gene. The CDR3 sequence is 13 residues long. V was clipped by 0 bases and J by 7 bases, with 9 bases between them. Per the germline V gene, CDR1 is LGHNA and CDR2 is YNFKEQ. The CDR3 reads CASSQERWIEAFF. The CDR3 DNA is TGTGCCAGCAGCCAAGAGCGTTGGATTGAAGCTTTCTTT.

The V and J genes are TRBV4-2 and TRBJ2-1; the D gene is possibly TRBD1 (5 bases). Germline V gene lookup returns CDR1 LGHNA and CDR2 YNFKEQ. The ends were cut back, 9 bases at V and 1 base at J, with 7 bases in the middle. This CDR3 comprises 12 residues. This CDR3 reads CASRGSYNEQFF. The CDR3 coding sequence is TGTGCCAGTAGGGGTTCCTACAATGAGCAGTTCTTC.

This chain uses TRBV11-1 with TRBJ2-7; TRBD2 might be the D (5 bases). Trimming took off 0 bases at V and 2 bases at J, with 8 bases between the two ends. Germline V gene lookup returns CDR1 SGHAT and CDR2 FQDESV (reference sequence). This CDR3 region has 14 residues. The CDR3 here is CASSLARETYEQYF. In DNA, the CDR3 is TGTGCCAGCAGCTTAGCGAGGGAGACCTACGAGCAGTACTTC. The whole variable domain, filled in from reference TRBV11-1 and TRBJ2-7, reads EAEVAQSPRYKITEKSQAVAFWCDPISGHATLYWYRQILGQGPELLVQFQDESVVDDSQLPKDRFSAERLKGVDSTLKIQPAELGDSAMYLCASSLARETYEQYFGPGTRLTVT.

V gene TRBV4-2 combines with J gene TRBJ2-3; TRBD2 agrees at 15 bases. This CDR3 has 18 residues. J gave up 6 bases and V 1 base, and 8 bases lay outside the gene matches. CDR1 is LGHNA and CDR2 is YNFKEQ in the germline V gene. CDR3 sequence (DNA): TGTGCCAGCAGCCAAGGCCTCTTAGGACTAGCGGGAGGGGATACGCAGTATTTT. This gives the protein CASSQGLLGLAGGDTQYF.

The chain has TRBV7-2 and TRBJ1-3; a possible D gene is TRBD1 (6 bases). The CDR3 loop spans 16 amino acids. V lost 2 bases and J 1 base, leaving 12 bases between the germline ends. The V gene's germline CDR1 is SGHTA and CDR2 FQGNSA. In DNA, the CDR3 is TGTGCCAGCAGCTTATCCACAGGGACTTCTGGAAACACCATATATTTT. Translation gives CASSLSTGTSGNTIYF. The full variable domain, its missing parts supplied by reference TRBV7-2 and TRBJ1-3, is GAGVSQSPSNKVTEKGKDVELRCDPISGHTALYWYRQSLGQGLEFLIYFQGNSAPDKSGLPSDRFSAERTGGSVSTLTIQRTQQEDSAVYLCASSLSTGTSGNTIYFGEGSWLTVV.